The 9 T cell receptor beta chains presented below share a single source sample, sequenced in a study of beta chain features in type 1 diabetes. Of the isolated RNA, all was reverse transcribed, and so the sequenced material was expressed TCRB transcripts. Sequencing used immunoSEQ multiplex PCR; TCRdb keeps in-frame clones, though not all of them. Here the sample spans around 310,000 clones, more than 9.5% being singletons. The sample taken for sequencing was naive CD4+ T cells from blood. The source of these receptors is a woman between 25 and 40 years old in good health.

The chain carries TRBV4-2 and TRBJ1-5; 10 nucleotides align to TRBD1. Germline V gene lookup returns CDR1 LGHNA and CDR2 YNFKEQ. The CDR3 is 17 amino acids. V lost 0 bases to trimming and J lost 3 bases; unmatched junction nucleotides: 5. The CDR3 DNA sequence: TGTGCCAGCAGCCAAGAGGGGACAGGGGCCAACAATCAGCCCCAGCATTTT. Its translation is CASSQEGTGANNQPQHF.

The chain employs TRBV30 and TRBJ2-7; 7 bases are shared with TRBD1. Losses at the gene ends were 0 bases for V and 0 bases for J; bases not matched to a gene: 2. CDR3 length: 14 residues. CDR1 and CDR2 (germline): GTSNPN, SVGIG (reference sequence). The CDR3 is CAWSVTGSSYEQYF. The CDR3 DNA reads as TGTGCCTGGAGTGTGACAGGGAGCTCCTACGAGCAGTACTTC.

This clone was picked up many times. The chain combines TRBV25-1 with TRBJ2-6; D is unclear. Trimming cost V 3 bases and J 0 bases, with 6 bases left between them. There are 15 residues in the CDR3. Germline CDR1 is MGHDK and CDR2 is SYGVNS. Here the CDR3 DNA reads TGTGCCAGCAGTGAGTCGAGCTCTGGGGCCAACGTCCTGACTTTC. Translated: CASSESSSGANVLTF.

A few counts support this clone. This chain joins TRBV28 and TRBJ1-2; D might be TRBD1 (6 bases). V lost 8 bases, J lost 2 bases, and 9 bases lay in between. CDR3 length: 12 amino acids. Germline V gene lookup returns CDR1 MDHEN and CDR2 SYDVKM. The CDR3 nucleotides are TGTGCCAGCCGAGGGGGAAACTATGGCTACACCTTC. Translating it yields CASRGGNYGYTF.

This sequence joins TRBV28 and TRBJ2-6; 12 nucleotides agree with TRBD1. The germline V gene encodes CDR1 MDHEN and CDR2 SYDVKM. The CDR3 length is 20 residues. Germline trimming cut 9 bases from V and 0 bases from J; bases unmatched to any gene: 15. CDR3 in amino acids: CASIGGGQGARSSGANVLTF. DNA of the CDR3: TGTGCCAGTATAGGTGGGGGACAGGGGGCCCGGAGCTCTGGGGCCAACGTCCTGACTTTC.

The chain joins TRBV5-4 to TRBJ2-7; TRBD1 matches at 7 bases. This CDR3 region has 15 residues. Trimming removed 4 bases from V and 0 bases from J; junction bases left unmatched: 7. CDR1 and CDR2 from the germline V gene are SGHNT and YYREEE (reference sequence). The CDR3 DNA sequence: TGTGCCAGCAGCCCGGAGACAGGGAGCTCCTACGAGCAGTACTTC. Residues: CASSPETGSSYEQYF.

CDR3 coding DNA: TGTGCCAGCAGCGCGCCGATGGGGGCAGATAGCAATCAGCCCCAGCATTTT. Its protein product is CASSAPMGADSNQPQHF. The chain joins TRBV2 to TRBJ1-5, with D tentatively TRBD1 (6 bases). Trimming pared 6 bases from V and 0 bases from J, leaving 18 bases between. Germline CDR1 and CDR2: SNHLY and FYNNEI. The CDR3 consists of 17 residues.

This clone has just a few counts. V is TRBV7-2 and J is TRBJ2-1; 11 nucleotides agree with TRBD2. The germline gives CDR1 SGHTA, CDR2 FQGNSA. The CDR3 sequence is 15 residues long. The V and J ends lost 0 bases and 7 bases, in that order; junction bases with no gene match: 2. For the CDR3, the DNA is TGTGCCAGCAGCTTAGCCCTAGCGGGAGGTAATGAGCAGTTCTTC. This encodes CASSLALAGGNEQFF.

This clone was counted between two and nine times. The chain uses TRBV10-3 and TRBJ2-5; a possible D gene is TRBD1 (5 bases). V shed 7 bases and J shed 1 base, with 13 bases lying between them. There are 14 residues in the CDR3. Germline values: CDR1 ENHRY, CDR2 SYGVKD. The CDR3 nucleotides are TGTGCCATCAACACCCAGGGCTTCCAAGAGACCCAGTACTTC. It yields the protein CAINTQGFQETQYF.